One TCR beta chain is described in this entry. As processed by the authors: How many nucleated cells were present was estimated from reference gene primer amplification. TCRdb keeps only in-frame clones here, not all; method: immunoSEQ multiplex PCR. Clone size and the V and J calls come from that table; the DNA yielded D and trimming. This sample has a few hundred thousand clones; 75% to 90% occur once, and the top ten carry 3.5% to 5.5%. This entry belongs to a study of blood T cell repertoires in COVID-19. Germline assignment: CDR1 SGHRS and CDR2 YFSETQ. CDR3 size: 15 residues. V dropped 3 bases and J dropped 1 base, with 13 bases sitting between them. Adults between roughly 18 and 89 years of age took part from more than 20 US areas. In Cohort 3, a recovered donor had either two negative PCRs, clearance, or symptom resolution.

Sequenced sample: PBMCs or T cells enriched from blood (not recorded which). The J gene is TRBJ1-1, the V gene TRBV5-1; D is uncertain. The clonotype was recovered from a woman in her twenties or thirties who had recovered from COVID-19. The CDR3 loop reads CASSYRAGKNTEAFF. The CDR3, as DNA: TGCGCCAGCAGCTACCGAGCGGGGAAGAACACTGAAGCTTTCTTT.